The 26 T cell receptor beta chains below come from one sample, sequenced in a study of cytomegalovirus exposure and HLA in healthy donors. The primer mix had 60 Vbeta and 13 Jbeta primers. This table comes from immunoSEQ multiplex PCR, and its TCRdb copy is limited to in-frame clones, with some not included. The sample consists of about 120,000 clones, roughly a sixth of them appearing once. Material: PBMCs. Receptors were obtained from a female donor in good health and CMV-seropositive.

The V and J genes are TRBV30 and TRBJ2-7, with TRBD2 matching over 8 bases. The CDR3 runs to 14 residues. The junction had 3 bases not matched to a gene; V was cut back by 0 bases and J by 2 bases. CDR1 and CDR2 (germline): GTSNPN, SVGIG (reference sequence). DNA for the CDR3: TGTGCCTGGAGTGTGAGCGGGGGAACCTACGAGCAGTACTTC. Amino acid sequence: CAWSVSGGTYEQYF.

The V and J genes are TRBV6-1 and TRBJ1-2, with 9 bases lining up with TRBD1. The CDR3 sequence is 14 residues long. Per germline, CDR1 MNHNS and CDR2 SASEGT. V shed 6 bases and J 4 bases; nucleotides not matched to a gene: 6. CDR3 nucleotide sequence: TGTGCCAGCAGCGAACAGGGGGCTGGCTATGGCTACACCTTC. Translation: CASSEQGAGYGYTF.

V gene TRBV5-4 combines with J gene TRBJ2-3; tentatively, D is TRBD1 (6 bases). Trimming pared 1 base from V and 3 bases from J, leaving 15 bases between. The CDR3 sequence is 16 residues long. Per the germline V gene, CDR1 is SGHNT and CDR2 is YYREEE (reference sequence). CDR3 in DNA: TGTGCCAGCAGCTTGACCACAGGGTTAGGTACAGATACGCAGTATTTT. It yields the protein CASSLTTGLGTDTQYF.

The chain uses TRBV29-1 and TRBJ2-1; 10 bases match TRBD2. Trimming took 6 bases from V and 7 from J; bases not matched to a gene: 12. The V gene's germline CDR1 is SQVTM and CDR2 ANQGSEA. The CDR3 is 15 amino acids. The DNA of the CDR3 is TGCAGCGTCCACCCTTGGGAGCGGGGGGGGAATGAGCAGTTCTTC. This translates into CSVHPWERGGNEQFF.

This sequence joins TRBV4-2 and TRBJ2-1; TRBD2 matches at 14 bases. The ends lost 1 base at V and 5 bases at J; junction bases unmatched: 1. The CDR3 is 16 residues long. Germline V CDR1 and CDR2: LGHNA, YNFKEQ. CDR3 region: CASSQAGLAGDNEQFF. Here the CDR3 DNA reads TGTGCCAGCAGCCAAGCGGGACTAGCGGGAGACAATGAGCAGTTCTTC.

The CDR3 reads CASSYGLALSQETQYF. Written as DNA, the CDR3 is TGTGCCAGCAGCTACGGACTAGCGCTGTCCCAAGAGACCCAGTACTTC. The genes are TRBV4-2 and TRBJ2-5, with 9 bases fitting TRBD2. V lost 5 bases and J lost 1; bases outside the gene matches: 8. This CDR3 spans 16 amino acids. The germline V gene encodes CDR1 LGHNA and CDR2 YNFKEQ.

The gene calls are TRBV4-1 and TRBJ2-3; TRBD2 matches at 13 bases. This CDR3 is 16 amino acids long. J lost 6 bases, V lost 5 bases, and 8 bases had no gene match. The V gene's germline CDR1 is MGHRA and CDR2 YSYEKL. The CDR3 protein is CASSAGLAGVGDTQYF. In nucleotides, the CDR3 is TGCGCCAGCAGCGCAGGACTAGCGGGAGTGGGTGATACGCAGTATTTT.

The CDR3 loop reads CASSWYRQGDSNQPQHF. CDR3 DNA sequence: TGTGCCAGCAGCTGGTATCGGCAGGGGGATAGCAATCAGCCCCAGCATTTT. The gene calls are TRBV5-6 and TRBJ1-5, with 7 bases identical to TRBD1. After removal of 3 bases from V and 0 bases from J, the junction contained 9 bases not matched to a gene. Per the germline V gene, CDR1 is SGHDT and CDR2 is YYEEEE. This CDR3 is built from 17 residues. Full variable domain (rest looked up from reference TRBV5-6 and TRBJ1-5): DAGVTQSPTHLIKTRGQQVTLRCSPKSGHDTVSWYQQALGQGPQFIFQYYEEEERQRGNFPDRFSGHQFPNYSSELNVNALLLGDSALYLCASSWYRQGDSNQPQHFGDGTRLSIL.

The chain is built from TRBV10-3 and TRBJ2-1, with 12 bases matching TRBD2. The J segment lost 6 bases and the V segment lost 3 bases, leaving 9 bases of the junction unmatched. Germline loops: CDR1 ENHRY, CDR2 SYGVKD. The CDR3 has 17 residues. The CDR3 DNA is TGTGCCATCAGTGATTCCCGACTAGCGGGAGTCGTCAATGAGCAGTTCTTC. Its protein is CAISDSRLAGVVNEQFF.

This clone turned up a few times. The V call is TRBV2, the J call TRBJ1-2, with D unclear. CDR1 is SNHLY and CDR2 is FYNNEI in the germline V gene. Between the trimmed V and J ends, which lost 7 bases and 3 bases, there was a span of 12 bases. The CDR3 sequence is 13 residues long. CDR3 nucleotide sequence: TGTGCCAGCAATTCCGAGTTTCACTATGGCTACACCTTC. Its translation is CASNSEFHYGYTF. Together with reference TRBV2 and TRBJ1-2, the CDR3 gives the full variable domain: EPEVTQTPSHQVTQMGQEVILRCVPISNHLYFYWYRQILGQKVEFLVSFYNNEISEKSEIFDDQFSVERPDGSNFTLKIRSTKLEDSAMYFCASNSEFHYGYTFGSGTRLTVV.

This clone was seen a handful of times. V is TRBV5-4 and J is TRBJ2-5, with 12 bases matching TRBD2. The germline V gene encodes CDR1 SGHNT and CDR2 YYREEE (reference sequence). This CDR3 has 16 residues. J gave up 5 bases and V 0 bases, and 5 bases lay outside the gene matches. CDR3 region: CASSLGTSGVGETQYF. CDR3 coding DNA: TGTGCCAGCAGCTTGGGGACTAGCGGGGTTGGGGAGACCCAGTACTTC.

This chain links TRBV19 with TRBJ2-5; a weak D match, TRBD1 (5 bases). The germline gives CDR1 LNHDA, CDR2 SQIVND (reference sequence). Trimming left V 5 bases short and J 1 base short, with 14 bases between. The CDR3 loop spans 15 amino acids. CDR3 protein: CASSVYAGPQETQYF. The CDR3 DNA follows: TGTGCCAGTAGTGTATATGCAGGGCCCCAAGAGACCCAGTACTTC.

The V call is TRBV7-2, the J call TRBJ2-1; 12 nucleotides agree with TRBD2. Looked up from germline, CDR1 is SGHTA and CDR2 is FQGNSA. V lost 4 bases, J lost 0 bases, and 1 base stayed unmatched. This CDR3 is built from 16 residues. CDR3 sequence (DNA): TGTGCCAGCAGCTCGGGACTAGCGGGCTCCTACAATGAGCAGTTCTTC. It is translated as CASSSGLAGSYNEQFF.

This clone was seen more than once but under ten times. This chain uses TRBV21-1 with TRBJ1-6. TRBV21-1 is termed a pseudogene. The CDR3 covers 19 residues. CDR3 sequence: CASSKAPDRGGAEVSPLHF. CDR3 coding DNA: TGTGCCAGCAGCAAAGCGCCCGACCGAGGAGGGGCAGAAGTCTCACCCCTCCACTTT.

This clone has a handful of counts. Sequence at one end of the junction differs from germline and may be a read error. This CDR3 reads CASSPGTAFMYGYIF. The DNA for the CDR3 is TGTGCCAGCAGCCCCGGGACAGCTTTTATGTATGGCTACATCTTC. The rearrangement joins TRBV28 to TRBJ1-2, with TRBD1 matching over 7 bases. The CDR3 consists of 15 residues. Germline V gene data show CDR1 as MDHEN and CDR2 as SYDVKM.

CDR3 sequence reads: CASSLDGREAFF. The CDR3, as DNA: TGTGCCAGCAGCTTGGACGGTAGAGAAGCTTTCTTT. The V call is TRBV5-4, the J call TRBJ1-1; D gene unclear. V was trimmed by 0 bases and J by 8 bases, leaving 8 bases between them. Germline loops: CDR1 SGHNT, CDR2 YYREEE (reference sequence). This CDR3 is 12 amino acids long.

The V and J genes are TRBV6-5 and TRBJ2-4; D is uncertain. This CDR3 spans 13 amino acids. V lost 7 bases to trimming and J lost 5 bases, with 12 bases between them. From germline, CDR1 is MNHEY and CDR2 SVGAGI. This CDR3 is CASMRLDENIQYF. The CDR3 bases are TGTGCCAGCATGCGTCTAGACGAAAACATTCAGTACTTC.

This clone was seen a few times. The chain has TRBV28 and TRBJ1-1, with 10 bases that match TRBD1. V shed 5 bases, J shed 4 bases, and the junction held 10 bases outside the gene matches. CDR3 length equals 16 residues. Germline CDR1 MDHEN, CDR2 SYDVKM. The CDR3 is CASSNPGTGVGTEAFF. CDR3 bases: TGTGCCAGCAGTAACCCCGGGACAGGGGTAGGCACTGAAGCTTTCTTT.

The chain is built from TRBV6-5 and TRBJ1-1, with D tentatively TRBD1 (6 bases). The CDR3 loop spans 13 amino acids. The V end lost 6 bases, the J end lost 1 base, and 9 bases lay between the germline ends. CDR1 is MNHEY and CDR2 is SVGAGI in the germline V gene. In DNA form, the CDR3 reads TGTGCCAGCAGACGGACAGAGAACACTGAAGCTTTCTTT. Translating gives CASRRTENTEAFF.

A few counts support this clone. The gene calls are TRBV5-1 and TRBJ1-6; possibly TRBD1 for D (5 bases). The CDR3 sequence is 14 residues long. Deletions cut 4 bases from V and 7 bases from J, with 12 bases between. Germline assignment: CDR1 SGHRS and CDR2 YFSETQ. Here the CDR3 DNA reads TGCGCCAGCAGCACCCCCGGGGGGAATTCACCCCTCCACTTT. Protein: CASSTPGGNSPLHF.

This clone was seen more than once but under ten times. This rearrangement joins TRBV2 to TRBJ2-3; D gene ambiguous. The CDR3 has 13 residues. V shed 1 base and J shed 6 bases, with 8 bases lying between them. The germline V gene encodes CDR1 SNHLY and CDR2 FYNNEI. The CDR3 DNA reads TGTGCCAGCAGTGAAGGCGTCAGGGATACGCAGTATTTT. This codes for CASSEGVRDTQYF. Variable domain in full (rest from reference TRBV2 and TRBJ2-3): EPEVTQTPSHQVTQMGQEVILRCVPISNHLYFYWYRQILGQKVEFLVSFYNNEISEKSEIFDDQFSVERPDGSNFTLKIRSTKLEDSAMYFCASSEGVRDTQYFGPGTRLTVL.

This clone was counted a few times. The chain couples TRBV11-2 to TRBJ2-7; 12 bases line up with TRBD2. This CDR3 is built from 15 residues. Germline values: CDR1 SGHAT, CDR2 FQNNGV. V gave up 2 bases and J gave up 4 bases; unmatched junction bases: 3. For the CDR3, the DNA is TGTGCCAGCAGCTTAACCCTAGCGGGGGGGTACGAGCAGTACTTC. It yields the protein CASSLTLAGGYEQYF. The full variable domain, in which reference TRBV11-2 and TRBJ2-7 provide the parts outside the CDR3, is EAGVAQSPRYKIIEKRQSVAFWCNPISGHATLYWYQQILGQGPKLLIQFQNNGVVDDSQLPKDRFSAERLKGVDSTLKIQPAKLEDSAVYLCASSLTLAGGYEQYFGPGTRLTVT.

This clone was observed a handful of times. The V gene is TRBV4-2, the J gene TRBJ2-5; the match to TRBD1 covers 8 bases. Germline trimming cut 1 base from V and 4 bases from J; bases unmatched to any gene: 11. The CDR3 contains 17 residues. CDR1 is LGHNA, CDR2 YNFKEQ, per germline. In DNA form, the CDR3 reads TGTGCCAGCAGCCAAGTCACACGTCGGACAGGGACAGAGACCCAGTACTTC. Its protein is CASSQVTRRTGTETQYF.

The rearrangement uses TRBV18 and TRBJ2-7; TRBD2 aligns across 12 bases. Per the germline V gene, CDR1 is KGHSH and CDR2 is LQKENI. The CDR3 loop spans 16 amino acids. J was trimmed by 0 bases and V by 5 bases; bases with no gene match: 5. The CDR3 reads CASSTGLAGISYEQYF. Here the CDR3 DNA reads TGTGCCAGCTCAACAGGACTAGCGGGAATCTCCTACGAGCAGTACTTC.

In its sample, this clone was seen a few times. The chain is built from TRBV7-2 and TRBJ1-1, with D maybe TRBD1 (6 bases). V lost 2 bases and J 6 bases, leaving 10 bases between the germline ends. CDR3 length equals 13 residues. The germline gives CDR1 SGHTA, CDR2 FQGNSA. CDR3 sequence (DNA): TGTGCCAGCAGCTTATCCAGGGGCCCTGAAGCTTTCTTT. Translated, it gives CASSLSRGPEAFF.

The V call is TRBV7-2, the J call TRBJ2-7, with D perhaps TRBD1 (6 bases). V gave up 6 bases and J gave up 1 base, with 16 bases separating them. This CDR3 comprises 15 residues. Germline CDR1 is SGHTA and CDR2 is FQGNSA. The CDR3 DNA reads TGTGCCAGCAGTCCATTCGACAGGTTGTCCTACGAGCAGTACTTC. Residues: CASSPFDRLSYEQYF. Together with reference TRBV7-2 and TRBJ2-7, the CDR3 gives the full variable domain: GAGVSQSPSNKVTEKGKDVELRCDPISGHTALYWYRQSLGQGLEFLIYFQGNSAPDKSGLPSDRFSAERTGGSVSTLTIQRTQQEDSAVYLCASSPFDRLSYEQYFGPGTRLTVT.